The 3 T cell receptor beta chains below come from one sample, sequenced in a study of OX40 agonist ivuxolimab in advanced cancers. TCRdb keeps only in-frame clones here, not all; method: immunoSEQ multiplex PCR. The repertoire consists of 24,000 or so clones, with 75% to 90% occurring once and the leading ten covering 16%. Sample: CD4+ or CD8+ T cells sorted from blood, taken in a trial of the OX40 agonist ivuxolimab. Receptors were obtained from an adult with an advanced solid tumor such as melanoma, head and neck, liver or kidney cancer.

This clone occurred a few times. This chain connects TRBV9 to TRBJ2-1, with 8 bases identical to TRBD1. Germline CDR1 and CDR2: SGDLS and YYNGEE. Trimming at V came to 0 bases and at J to 10 bases, leaving 12 bases not matched to a gene. This CDR3 spans 16 amino acids. This chain's CDR3 is CASSVGSRTGGREQFF. The CDR3 DNA reads as TGTGCCAGCAGCGTAGGGAGTCGAACAGGGGGACGGGAGCAGTTCTTC.

This chain links TRBV5-1 with TRBJ2-1; 8 bases are shared with TRBD2. V trimming: 4 bases; J trimming: 1 base; junction bases outside the gene matches: 7. The germline V gene has CDR1 SGHRS and CDR2 YFSETQ. The CDR3 has 16 amino acids. The CDR3 region is CASSASSGPSYNEQFF. CDR3 coding DNA: TGCGCCAGCAGCGCCTCTAGCGGGCCGTCCTACAATGAGCAGTTCTTC.

This sequence joins TRBV7-3 and TRBJ1-1, with a weak D call TRBD1 (6 bases). Germline CDR1 is SGHTA and CDR2 is FQGTGA. The CDR3 sequence is 14 residues long. V gave up 5 bases and J gave up 3 bases, with 13 bases separating them. This chain's CDR3 is CASSLGGRDTEAFF. The DNA of the CDR3 is TGTGCCAGCAGCCTGGGGGGGCGTGACACTGAAGCTTTCTTT.